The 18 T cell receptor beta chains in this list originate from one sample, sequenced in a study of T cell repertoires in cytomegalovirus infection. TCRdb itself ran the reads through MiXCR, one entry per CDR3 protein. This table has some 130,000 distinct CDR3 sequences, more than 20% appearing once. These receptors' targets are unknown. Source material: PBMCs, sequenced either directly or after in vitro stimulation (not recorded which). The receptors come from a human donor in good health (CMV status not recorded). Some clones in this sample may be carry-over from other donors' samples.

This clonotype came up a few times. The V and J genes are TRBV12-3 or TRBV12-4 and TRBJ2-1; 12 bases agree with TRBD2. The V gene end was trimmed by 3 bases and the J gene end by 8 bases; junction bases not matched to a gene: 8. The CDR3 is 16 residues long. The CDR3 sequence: CASSFLASGRAHEQFF. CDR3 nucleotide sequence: TGTGCCAGCAGTTTTTTGGCTAGCGGGAGGGCCCATGAGCAGTTCTTC.

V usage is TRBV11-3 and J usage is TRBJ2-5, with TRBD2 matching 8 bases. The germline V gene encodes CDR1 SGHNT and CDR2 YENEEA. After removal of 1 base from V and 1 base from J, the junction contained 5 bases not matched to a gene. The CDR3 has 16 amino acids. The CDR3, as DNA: TGTGCCAGCAGCTTAGTTTCCACTAGCGGCCAAGAGACCCAGTACTTC. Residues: CASSLVSTSGQETQYF.

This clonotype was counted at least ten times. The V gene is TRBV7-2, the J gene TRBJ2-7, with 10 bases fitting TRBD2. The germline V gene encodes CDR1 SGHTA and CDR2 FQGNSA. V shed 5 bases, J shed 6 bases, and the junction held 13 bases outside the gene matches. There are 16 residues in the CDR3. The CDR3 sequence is CASSLGSSGSQGEQYF. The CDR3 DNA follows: TGTGCCAGCAGCCTTGGGTCTAGCGGGAGTCAAGGCGAGCAGTACTTC.

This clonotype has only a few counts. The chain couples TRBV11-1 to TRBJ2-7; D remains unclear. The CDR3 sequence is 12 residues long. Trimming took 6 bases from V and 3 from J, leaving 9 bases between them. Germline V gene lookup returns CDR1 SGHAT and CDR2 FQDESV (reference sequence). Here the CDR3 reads CASSLQDYEQYF. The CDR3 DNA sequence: TGTGCCAGCAGTCTCCAGGACTACGAGCAGTACTTC.

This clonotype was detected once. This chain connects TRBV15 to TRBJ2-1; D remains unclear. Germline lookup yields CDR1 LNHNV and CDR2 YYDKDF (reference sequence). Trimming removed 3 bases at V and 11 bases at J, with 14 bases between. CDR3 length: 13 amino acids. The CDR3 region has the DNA TGTGCCACCAGCAGGGAGTTAGGCCGTCAGCAGTTCTTC. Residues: CATSRELGRQQFF.

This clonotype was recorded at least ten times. The DNA for the CDR3 is TGTGCCAGCAGCTTACTCACTCCAGGCGGGAGGGCCTTGGAGCAGTTCTTC. Translated, it gives CASSLLTPGGRALEQFF. The V gene is TRBV7-2, the J gene TRBJ2-1; 9 bases are shared with TRBD2. The CDR3 is 17 residues long. With V trimmed by 2 bases and J by 10 bases, 15 bases remained unmatched. The germline V gene has CDR1 SGHTA and CDR2 FQGNSA.

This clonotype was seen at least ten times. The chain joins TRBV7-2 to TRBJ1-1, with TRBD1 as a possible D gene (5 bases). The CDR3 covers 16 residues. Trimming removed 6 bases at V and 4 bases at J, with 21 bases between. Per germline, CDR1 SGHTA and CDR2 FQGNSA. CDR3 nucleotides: TGTGCCAGCAGGAGTCCCTTCAGGGAGTTGGGCACTGAAGCTTTCTTT. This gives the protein CASRSPFRELGTEAFF.

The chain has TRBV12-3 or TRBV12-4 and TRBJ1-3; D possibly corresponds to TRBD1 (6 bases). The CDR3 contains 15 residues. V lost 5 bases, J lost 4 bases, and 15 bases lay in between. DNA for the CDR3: TGTGCCAGCAGTCGTGGGGGCTTGGAAGGAAACACCATATATTTT. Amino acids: CASSRGGLEGNTIYF.

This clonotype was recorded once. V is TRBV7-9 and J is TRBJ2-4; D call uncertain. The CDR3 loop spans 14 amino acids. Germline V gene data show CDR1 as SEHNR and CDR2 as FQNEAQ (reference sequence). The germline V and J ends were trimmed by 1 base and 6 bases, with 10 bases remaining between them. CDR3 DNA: TGTGCCAGCAGCTTAGTCCGCGTCGGAAACATTCAGTACTTC. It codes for CASSLVRVGNIQYF.

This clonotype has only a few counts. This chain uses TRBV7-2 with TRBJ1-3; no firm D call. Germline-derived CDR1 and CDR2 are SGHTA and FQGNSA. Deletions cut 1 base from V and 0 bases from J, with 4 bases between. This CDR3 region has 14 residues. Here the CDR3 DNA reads TGTGCCAGCAGCTTAGGCTTCTCTGGAAACACCATATATTTT. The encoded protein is CASSLGFSGNTIYF.

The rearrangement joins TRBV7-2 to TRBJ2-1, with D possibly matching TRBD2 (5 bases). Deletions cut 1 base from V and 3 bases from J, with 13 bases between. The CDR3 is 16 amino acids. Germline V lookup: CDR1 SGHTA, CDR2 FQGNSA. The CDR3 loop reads CASSLGATTGYNEQFF. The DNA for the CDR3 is TGTGCCAGCAGCTTAGGGGCGACTACGGGCTACAATGAGCAGTTCTTC. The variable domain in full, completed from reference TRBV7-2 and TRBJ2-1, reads GAGVSQSPSNKVTEKGKDVELRCDPISGHTALYWYRQSLGQGLEFLIYFQGNSAPDKSGLPSDRFSAERTGGSVSTLTIQRTQQEDSAVYLCASSLGATTGYNEQFFGPGTRLTVL.

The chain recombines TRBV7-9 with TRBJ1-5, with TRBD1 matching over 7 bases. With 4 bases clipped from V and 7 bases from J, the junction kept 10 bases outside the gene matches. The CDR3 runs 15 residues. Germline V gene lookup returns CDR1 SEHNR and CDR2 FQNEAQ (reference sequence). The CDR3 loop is CASSSTQGDEQPQHF. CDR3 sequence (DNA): TGTGCCAGCAGCTCGACTCAGGGGGATGAACAGCCCCAGCATTTT.

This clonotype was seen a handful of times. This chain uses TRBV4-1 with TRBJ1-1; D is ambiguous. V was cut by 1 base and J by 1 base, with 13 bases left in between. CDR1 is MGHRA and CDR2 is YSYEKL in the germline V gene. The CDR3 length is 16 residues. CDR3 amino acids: CASSQVPGAPNTEAFF. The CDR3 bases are TGCGCCAGCAGCCAAGTTCCAGGAGCCCCGAACACTGAAGCTTTCTTT.

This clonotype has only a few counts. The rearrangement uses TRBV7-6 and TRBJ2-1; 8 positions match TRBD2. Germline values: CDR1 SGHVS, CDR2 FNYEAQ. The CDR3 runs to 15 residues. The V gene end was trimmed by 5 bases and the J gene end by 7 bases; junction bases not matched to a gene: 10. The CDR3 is CASSPEAGERNEQFF. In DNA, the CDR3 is TGTGCCAGCAGCCCAGAAGCGGGAGAAAGAAATGAGCAGTTCTTC.

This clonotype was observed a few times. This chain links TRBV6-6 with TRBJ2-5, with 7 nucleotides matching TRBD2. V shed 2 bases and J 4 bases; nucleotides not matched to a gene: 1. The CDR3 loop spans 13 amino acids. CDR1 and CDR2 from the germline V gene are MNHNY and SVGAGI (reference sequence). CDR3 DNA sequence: TGTGCCAGCAGTTACAGGGAGGGAGAGACCCAGTACTTC. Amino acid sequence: CASSYREGETQYF.

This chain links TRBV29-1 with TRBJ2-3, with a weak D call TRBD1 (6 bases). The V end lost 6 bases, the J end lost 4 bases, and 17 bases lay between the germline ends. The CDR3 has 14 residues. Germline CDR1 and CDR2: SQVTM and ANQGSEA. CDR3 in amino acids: CSVQDSSRADTQYF. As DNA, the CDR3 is TGCAGCGTCCAGGACAGCTCTAGGGCAGATACGCAGTATTTT.

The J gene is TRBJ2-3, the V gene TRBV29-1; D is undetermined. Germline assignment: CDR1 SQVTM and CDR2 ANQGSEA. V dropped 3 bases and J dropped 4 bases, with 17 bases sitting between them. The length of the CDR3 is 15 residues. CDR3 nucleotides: TGCAGCGTTGAGCAATTCTCGACTGGGGCAGATACGCAGTATTTT. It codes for CSVEQFSTGADTQYF.

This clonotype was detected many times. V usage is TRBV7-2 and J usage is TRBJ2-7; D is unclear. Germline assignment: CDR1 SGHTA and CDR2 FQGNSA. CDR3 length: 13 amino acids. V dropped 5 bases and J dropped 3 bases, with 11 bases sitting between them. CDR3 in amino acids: CASSTTDGYEQYF. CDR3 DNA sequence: TGTGCCAGCAGCACGACTGACGGCTACGAGCAGTACTTC. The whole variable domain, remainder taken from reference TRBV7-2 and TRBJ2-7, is GAGVSQSPSNKVTEKGKDVELRCDPISGHTALYWYRQSLGQGLEFLIYFQGNSAPDKSGLPSDRFSAERTGGSVSTLTIQRTQQEDSAVYLCASSTTDGYEQYFGPGTRLTVT.